The T cell receptor (beta chain) under discussion was sequenced for a study of OX40 agonist ivuxolimab in advanced cancers. Study in general: Age averaged around 58 years (range about 23 to 80), and 82.7% were male. Partial response was recorded in three patients: one hepatocellular carcinoma and two cutaneous melanoma cases. Study outcomes and limitations: Part of the nonresponder group also had normalized T-cell clonal expansion that was low.

As to this clone: The antigen is unknown.

Germline V gives CDR1 SEHNR, CDR2 FQNEAQ (reference sequence). V lost 1 base, J lost 4 bases, and 1 base stayed unmatched. The CDR3 covers 13 residues. The table came from immunoSEQ multiplex PCR; TCRdb's copy has only in-frame clones and leaves some out. The sample includes roughly 18,000 clones, more than 60% seen only once; the top ten take approximately 20%. Here the sequenced sample was CD4+ or CD8+ T cells sorted from blood, taken in a trial of the OX40 agonist ivuxolimab. The V gene is TRBV7-9, the J gene TRBJ2-7; 7 nucleotides match TRBD1. The clonotype originates from an adult with an advanced solid tumor such as melanoma, head and neck, liver or kidney cancer. The chain's CDR3 is CASSLGGQYEQYF. The CDR3 DNA is TGTGCCAGCAGCTTAGGGGGACAGTACGAGCAGTACTTC.